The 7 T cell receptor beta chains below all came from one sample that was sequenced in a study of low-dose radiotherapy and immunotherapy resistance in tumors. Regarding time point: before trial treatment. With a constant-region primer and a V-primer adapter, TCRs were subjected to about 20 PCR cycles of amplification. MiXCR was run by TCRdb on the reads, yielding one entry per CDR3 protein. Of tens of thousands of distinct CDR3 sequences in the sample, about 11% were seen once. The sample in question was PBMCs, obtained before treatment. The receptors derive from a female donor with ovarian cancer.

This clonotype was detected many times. The CDR3 DNA is TGTGCCATCAGGAACCCGGGGAACTATGGCTACACCTTC. This sequence encodes CAIRNPGNYGYTF. V usage is TRBV10-3 and J usage is TRBJ1-2, with no clear D. The CDR3 sequence is 13 residues long. With 6 bases removed from V and 2 bases from J, the gap between germline ends came to 10 bases. The germline V gene has CDR1 ENHRY and CDR2 SYGVKD.

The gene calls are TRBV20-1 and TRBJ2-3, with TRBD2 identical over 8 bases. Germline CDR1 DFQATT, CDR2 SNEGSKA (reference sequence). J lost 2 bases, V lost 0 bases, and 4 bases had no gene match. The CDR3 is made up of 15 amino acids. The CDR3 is CSARDGGEPTDTQYF. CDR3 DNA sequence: TGCAGTGCTAGAGACGGGGGGGAGCCCACAGATACGCAGTATTTT.

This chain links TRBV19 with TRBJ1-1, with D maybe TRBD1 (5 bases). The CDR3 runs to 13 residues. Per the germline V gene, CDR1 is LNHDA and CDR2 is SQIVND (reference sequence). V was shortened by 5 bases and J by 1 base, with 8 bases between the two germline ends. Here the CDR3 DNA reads TGTGCCAGTAGTGTGGGGCCGAACACTGAAGCTTTCTTT. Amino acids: CASSVGPNTEAFF.

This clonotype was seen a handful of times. The CDR3 loop is CASSPPGQPQHF. In DNA form, the CDR3 reads TGTGCCAGCTCACCACCGGGTCAGCCCCAGCATTTT. The chain couples TRBV18 to TRBJ1-5; no definite D call. V was pared by 0 bases and J by 6 bases, with 3 bases between. Germline lookup yields CDR1 KGHSH and CDR2 LQKENI. CDR3 length equals 12 residues.

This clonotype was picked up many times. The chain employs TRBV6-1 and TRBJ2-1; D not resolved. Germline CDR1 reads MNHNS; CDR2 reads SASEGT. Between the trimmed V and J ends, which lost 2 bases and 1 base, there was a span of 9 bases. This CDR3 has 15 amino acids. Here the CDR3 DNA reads TGTGCCAGCAGTGAAACCTCCGGATCCTACAATGAGCAGTTCTTC. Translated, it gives CASSETSGSYNEQFF.

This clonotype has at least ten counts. As DNA, the CDR3 is TGCAGTCATAATGGCAGCACAGATACGCAGTATTTT. Its protein is CSHNGSTDTQYF. The chain recombines TRBV20-1 with TRBJ2-3; no definite D call. V was shortened by 8 bases and J by 0 bases, with 9 bases between the two germline ends. The CDR3 runs 12 residues. Germline-derived CDR1 and CDR2 are DFQATT and SNEGSKA (reference sequence).

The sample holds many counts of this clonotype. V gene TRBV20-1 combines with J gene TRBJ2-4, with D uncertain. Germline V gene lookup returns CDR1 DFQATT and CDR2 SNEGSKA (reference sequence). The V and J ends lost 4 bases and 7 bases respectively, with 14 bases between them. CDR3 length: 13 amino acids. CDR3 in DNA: TGCAGTGCTACCTTGATAGCCGGGAACATTCAGTACTTC. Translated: CSATLIAGNIQYF.